These T cell receptor beta chains were read from a single sample in a study of molecular identifiers for immune sequencing clone quantification. Via MiXCR, TCRdb re-called the PCR reads, giving one row per CDR3 protein. Among around 470,000 distinct CDR3 sequences, about a fifth were seen once, and the ten largest hold about 0.8%. Material: naive CD8+ T cells from blood, with Jurkat cell RNA spiked in. Receptor source: a human donor in good health. Some libraries in this study had Jurkat cell RNA spiked in. Each CDR3 is given with its conserved first and last residue. The D gene is left open where the match is weak. Size is omitted from some rows. Given values are once, few, many or a class for expanded clones.

TRBD1 TRBJ2-5 few TRBV4-3 CASSQALDRDVTQYF TGCGCCAGCAGCCAAGCCCTCGACAGGGACGTGACCCAGTACTTC
- TRBJ1-1 - TRBV28 CASVTPTSLNTEASF TGCGCCAGCGTAACCCCCACCTCTCTGAACACTGAAGCTTCCTTT
TRBD2 TRBJ2-1 - TRBV7-9 CASSLLITSGSFGSDEQFF TGTGCCAGCAGCTTACTGATCACTAGCGGGAGTTTCGGGAGTGATGAGCAGTTCTTC
- TRBJ2-5 many TRBV20-1 CSARDRVAVQETQYF TGCAGTGCTAGAGATCGGGTGGCAGTTCAAGAGACCCAGTACTTC
TRBD1 TRBJ2-2 - TRBV27 CASSPPGQGYTGELFF TGTGCCAGCAGTCCCCCGGGACAGGGGTACACCGGGGAGCTGTTTTTT
- TRBJ1-1 few TRBV30 CASNLNTEAFF TGTGCTTCCAACTTGAACACTGAAGCTTTCTTT
TRBD2 TRBJ2-7 many TRBV9 CASSPWAGAYEQYF TGTGCCAGCAGCCCGTGGGCGGGAGCCTACGAGCAGTACTTC
- TRBJ2-3 many TRBV28 CASSSGDRTDTQYF TGTGCCAGCAGTTCCGGGGACCGCACAGATACGCAGTATTTT
- TRBJ1-1 few TRBV27 CASSASDFTEAFF TGTGCCAGCAGTGCTTCTGACTTTACTGAAGCTTTCTTT
- TRBJ2-7 - TRBV27 CACSSFNRDYEQYF TGTGCCTGCAGTTCCTTCAACAGGGACTACGAGCAGTACTTC
- TRBJ2-5 - TRBV11-2 CASSLTGEAQYF TGTGCCAGCAGCTTAACCGGGGAGGCCCAGTACTTC
- TRBJ2-7 many TRBV20-1 CSARDVESYEQYF TGCAGTGCTAGAGATGTCGAGTCCTACGAGCAGTACTTC
- TRBJ2-2 many TRBV24-1 CATSNRNTGELFF TGTGCCACCAGTAACAGGAACACCGGGGAGCTGTTTTTT
- TRBJ2-2 - TRBV12-3/TRBV12-4 CASSPYRGGTGELFF TGTGCCAGCAGTCCCTACAGGGGAGGCACCGGGGAGCTGTTTTTT
- TRBJ1-1 few TRBV12-3/TRBV12-4 CASSRGGRDTEAFF TGTGCCAGCAGTCGAGGGGGAAGGGACACTGAAGCTTTCTTT
- TRBJ1-2 few TRBV30 CAWSVWGSYTF TGTGCCTGGAGTGTATGGGGGAGCTACACCTTC
TRBD2 TRBJ2-7 - TRBV4-3 CASSQGLAPSYEQYF TGCGCCAGCAGCCAAGGACTAGCGCCTTCCTACGAGCAGTACTTC
TRBD1 TRBJ1-6 few TRBV7-6 CASSLGGQASPLHF TGTGCCAGCAGCTTAGGCGGACAGGCCTCACCCCTCCACTTT